Listed below are T cell receptor beta chains from one sample, sequenced in a study of T cells in Graves' hyperthyroidism and ophthalmopathy. Via MiXCR, TCRdb re-called the multiplex PCR reads, giving one row per CDR3 protein. The data show about 660,000 distinct CDR3 sequences, roughly 46% seen once. Sequenced: peripheral blood or thyroid tissue (not recorded which). These receptors were obtained from an adult man with Graves' disease, either hyperthyroidism or ophthalmopathy (not recorded which). CDR3s include the opening cysteine and the closing phenylalanine or tryptophan. D genes are given only for firm matches. Size is stated for part of the rows, as once, few or many counts, or as a class when the clone is expanded.

D gene	V gene	clone size	J gene	CDR3 protein	CDR3 DNA
.	TRBV2	many	TRBJ1-2	CASSGRGRGYGYTF	TGTGCCAGCAGTGGCCGGGGGCGCGGCTATGGCTACACCTTC
.	TRBV7-9	.	TRBJ1-1	CASSPDLRGTEAFF	TGTGCCAGCAGCCCGGACCTACGAGGCACTGAAGCTTTCTTT
TRBD1	TRBV20-1	few	TRBJ1-2	CSANKGAYGYTF	TGCAGTGCTAATAAGGGGGCCTACGGCTACACCTTC
TRBD1	TRBV29-1	many	TRBJ1-1	CSAPGQANTEAFF	TGCAGCGCTCCGGGACAGGCTAACACTGAAGCTTTCTTT
.	TRBV2	once	TRBJ1-4	CASSEFGPAKLFF	TGTGCCAGCAGTGAATTTGGTCCAGCAAAACTGTTTTTT
.	TRBV24-1	.	TRBJ1-5	CASSDTGAETQHF	TGTGCCAGCAGTGACACGGGAGCAGAGACCCAGCATTTT
.	TRBV20-1	few	TRBJ2-7	CSVPWTTSYEQYF	TGCAGTGTCCCCTGGACTACGTCCTACGAGCAGTACTTC
.	TRBV19	.	TRBJ1-3	CASSQVGGRGNTIYF	TGCGCCAGCAGCCAAGTAGGGGGTAGAGGAAACACCATATATTTT
.	TRBV11-2	.	TRBJ2-6	CASSPVRSNVLTF	TGTGCCAGCAGCCCCGTAAGGTCCAACGTCCTGACTTTC
.	TRBV7-2	.	TRBJ1-6	CASSLARRDGSPLHF	TGTGCCAGCAGTTTAGCGCGCAGGGATGGTTCACCCCTCCACTTT
.	TRBV5-1	.	TRBJ1-1	CASSLVLENTEAFF	TGCGCCAGCAGCTTGGTGTTGGAGAACACTGAAGCTTTCTTT
.	TRBV19	few	TRBJ1-5	CASSTNRDHHPQHF	TGTGCCAGTAGTACCAACAGGGATCATCACCCCCAGCATTTT
.	TRBV29-1	many	TRBJ2-5	CSAKQETQYF	TGCAGCGCCAAACAAGAGACCCAGTACTTC
TRBD1	TRBV7-8	.	TRBJ1-6	CASSGQGWNSPPHF	TGTGCCAGCAGCGGACAGGGGTGGAATTCACCCCCCCACTTT
TRBD1	TRBV5-1	.	TRBJ1-4	CASSPDGQGMNEKLFF	TGCGCCAGCAGCCCGGATGGACAGGGGATGAATGAAAAACTGTTTTTT
.	TRBV6-5	.	TRBJ2-7	CAISYSRTQRVEQYF	TGTGCCATCAGTTACTCGCGCACCCAGCGGGTCGAGCAGTACTTC
.	TRBV7-8	.	TRBJ1-2	CASSQDRSNYGYTF	TGTGCCAGCAGCCAAGATCGCAGCAACTATGGCTACACCTTC
TRBD1	TRBV11-3	.	TRBJ1-2	CASHTQGVGGYTF	TGTGCCAGCCACACCCAGGGGGTTGGTGGCTACACCTTC
TRBD1	TRBV7-6	.	TRBJ2-7	CASSPDRVGGQYF	TGTGCCAGCAGCCCGGACAGGGTAGGGGGGCAGTACTTC
.	TRBV6-5	many	TRBJ1-6	CASSGAGSHSPLHF	TGTGCCAGCAGCGGGGCAGGGAGCCATTCACCCCTCCACTTT
.	TRBV6-6	.	TRBJ1-1	CASSLYLRSTEAFF	TGTGCCAGCAGTTTATATCTGCGTAGCACTGAAGCTTTCTTT
.	TRBV10-3	.	TRBJ2-6	CAISEDGANVLTF	TGTGCCATCAGTGAAGATGGGGCCAACGTCCTGACTTTC
.	TRBV7-2	.	TRBJ1-4	CASSTQGGDEKLFF	TGTGCCAGCAGCACGCAGGGAGGGGATGAAAAACTGTTTTTT
.	TRBV9	few	TRBJ1-3	CASSVAGNGYTIYF	TGTGCCAGCAGCGTAGCAGGGAATGGCTACACCATATATTTT
.	TRBV29-1	.	TRBJ1-2	CSVAWGSYGYTF	TGCAGCGTAGCATGGGGTTCCTATGGCTACACCTTC